Shown below are 12 T cell receptor beta chains from a single sample sequenced in a study of T cell repertoires in cytomegalovirus infection. TCRdb used MiXCR to reprocess the reads, holding one entry per CDR3 protein. Among around 180,000 distinct CDR3 sequences listed, about 28% were seen once. The specimen sequenced was PBMCs. The receptors derive from a human donor in good health (CMV status not recorded). Some clones in this sample may be carry-over from other donors' samples.

This clonotype came up many times. The chain links TRBV28 to TRBJ1-1, with TRBD1 identical over 7 bases. With 1 base clipped from V and 0 bases from J, the junction kept 14 bases outside the gene matches. The CDR3 has 19 residues. Looked up from germline, CDR1 is MDHEN and CDR2 is SYDVKM. The CDR3 protein is CASSLFLSRTGIMNTEAFF. The CDR3 DNA reads TGTGCCAGCAGTTTATTCCTTTCGCGGACAGGCATAATGAACACTGAAGCTTTCTTT.

The chain couples TRBV5-5 to TRBJ1-1, with D unclear. From germline, CDR1 is SGHKS and CDR2 YYEKEE (reference sequence). The CDR3 consists of 14 residues. Trimming cost V 4 bases and J 5 bases, with 15 bases left between them. The CDR3 protein is CASSLPGRETEAFF. The CDR3 nucleotides read TGTGCCAGCAGCCTACCTGGCCGGGAAACTGAAGCTTTCTTT.

This clonotype came up a few times. This chain uses TRBV20-1 with TRBJ2-7, with TRBD2 matching over 8 bases. This CDR3 has 15 residues. The V and J ends lost 3 bases and 1 base, in that order; junction bases with no gene match: 8. The germline gives CDR1 DFQATT, CDR2 SNEGSKA (reference sequence). The CDR3 region has the DNA TGCAGTGCTAGCTCCGGGACTAGGCCTTCCTACGAGCAGTACTTC. Amino acids: CSASSGTRPSYEQYF.

This clonotype was detected only a few times. The rearrangement uses TRBV11-2 and TRBJ1-1; 9 bases line up with TRBD1. The V gene's germline CDR1 is SGHAT and CDR2 FQNNGV. The CDR3 has 17 residues. V was clipped by 1 base and J by 1 base; unmatched bases: 7. The CDR3 spells CASSLGTGARTNTEAFF. DNA for the CDR3: TGTGCCAGCAGCTTAGGGACAGGGGCGCGGACGAACACTGAAGCTTTCTTT. Supplemented by reference TRBV11-2 and TRBJ1-1, the full variable domain reads EAGVAQSPRYKIIEKRQSVAFWCNPISGHATLYWYQQILGQGPKLLIQFQNNGVVDDSQLPKDRFSAERLKGVDSTLKIQPAKLEDSAVYLCASSLGTGARTNTEAFFGQGTRLTVV.

V is TRBV11-2 and J is TRBJ2-1; 15 bases are shared with TRBD2. V shed 5 bases, J shed 13 bases, and the junction held 9 bases outside the gene matches. This CDR3 region has 15 residues. Germline CDR1 SGHAT, CDR2 FQNNGV. CDR3 coding DNA: TGTGCCAGCAGCCCACGGACTAGCGGGGGGGCCGACCAGTTCTTC. This sequence encodes CASSPRTSGGADQFF.

In DNA, the CDR3 is TGTGCCAGCAGCCCACCCCAGGAGATGAACACTGAAGCTTTCTTT. It is translated as CASSPPQEMNTEAFF. This rearrangement joins TRBV12-3 or TRBV12-4 to TRBJ1-1; D not resolved. Trimming took off 6 bases at V and 0 bases at J, with 14 bases between the two ends. The CDR3 is made up of 15 amino acids.

This chain uses TRBV7-4 with TRBJ2-5; unclear D gene. This CDR3 is 13 amino acids long. Trimming cost V 1 base and J 5 bases, with 8 bases left between them. Germline-derived CDR1 and CDR2 are SGHVT and SQSDAQ. The CDR3 DNA reads as TGTGCCAGCAGCTTAGAGGGTCTGGAGACCCAGTACTTC. Its translation is CASSLEGLETQYF. The whole variable domain, filled in from reference TRBV7-4 and TRBJ2-5, reads GAGVSQSPRYKVAKRGRDVALRCDSISGHVTLYWYRQTLGQGSEVLTYSQSDAQRDKSGRPSGRFSAERPERSVSTLKIQRTEQGDSAVYLCASSLEGLETQYFGPGTRLLVL.

This clonotype appeared many times. The chain joins TRBV7-8 to TRBJ2-7; unclear D gene. The CDR3 is made up of 12 amino acids. V was clipped by 5 bases and J by 5 bases, with 10 bases between them. Germline V CDR1 and CDR2: SGHVS, FQNEAQ. The CDR3, as DNA: TGTGCCAGCAGCCCCCCCTTGGACGAGCAGTACTTC. This sequence encodes CASSPPLDEQYF.

The J gene is TRBJ2-7, the V gene TRBV25-1; a possible D gene is TRBD2 (6 bases). V lost 3 bases and J 3 bases, leaving 12 bases between the germline ends. The CDR3 runs to 14 residues. Looked up from germline, CDR1 is MGHDK and CDR2 is SYGVNS. CDR3: CASSDGGIDYEQYF. The CDR3 bases are TGTGCCAGCAGTGACGGAGGGATCGACTACGAGCAGTACTTC.

The chain recombines TRBV7-3 with TRBJ2-3; D is ambiguous. Trimming cost V 1 base and J 4 bases, with 6 bases left between them. There are 13 residues in the CDR3. Germline V gives CDR1 SGHTA, CDR2 FQGTGA. The CDR3 sequence: CASSLRLADTQYF. The DNA for the CDR3 is TGTGCCAGCAGCTTAAGGTTGGCAGATACGCAGTATTTT.

This clonotype was seen only once. Mismatch with germline at one junction end may stem from a read error. This chain uses TRBV5-3 with TRBJ2-2; tentatively, D is TRBD2 (5 bases). TRBV5-3 is noted as an ORF with a role that remains uncertain. CDR3 size: 14 residues. The CDR3 nucleotides read TGTGCCAGCAGCTTGAGAGGGTCCGGCGGGGAGCTGTTTTTT. Translated: CASSLRGSGGELFF.

In its sample, this clonotype was seen a few times. The CDR3 loop reads CASSPGTGGTGELFF. The CDR3 region has the DNA TGTGCCAGCAGCCCGGGGACAGGGGGGACCGGGGAGCTGTTTTTT. This chain connects TRBV7-3 to TRBJ2-2; TRBD1 aligns across 11 bases. Germline CDR1 reads SGHTA; CDR2 reads FQGTGA. After removal of 5 bases from V and 5 bases from J, the junction contained 4 bases not matched to a gene. The CDR3 is made up of 15 amino acids.